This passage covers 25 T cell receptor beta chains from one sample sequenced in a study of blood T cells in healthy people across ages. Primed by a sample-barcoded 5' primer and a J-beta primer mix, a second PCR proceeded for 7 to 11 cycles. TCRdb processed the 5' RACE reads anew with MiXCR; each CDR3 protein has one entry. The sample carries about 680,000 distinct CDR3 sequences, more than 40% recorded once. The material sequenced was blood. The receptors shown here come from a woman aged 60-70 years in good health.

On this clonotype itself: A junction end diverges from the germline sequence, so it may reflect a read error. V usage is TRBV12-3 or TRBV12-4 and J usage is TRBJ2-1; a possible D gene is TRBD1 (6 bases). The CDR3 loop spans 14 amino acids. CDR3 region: CAGSLQGLYNEQFF. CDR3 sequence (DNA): TGTGCCGGCAGTTTGCAGGGGTTATACAATGAGCAGTTCTTC.

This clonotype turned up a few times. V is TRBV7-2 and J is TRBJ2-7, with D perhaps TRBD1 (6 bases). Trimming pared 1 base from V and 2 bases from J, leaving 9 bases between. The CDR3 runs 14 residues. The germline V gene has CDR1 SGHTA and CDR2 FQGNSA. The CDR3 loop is CASSLGQATYEQYF. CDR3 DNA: TGTGCCAGCAGCTTAGGACAGGCGACCTACGAGCAGTACTTC.

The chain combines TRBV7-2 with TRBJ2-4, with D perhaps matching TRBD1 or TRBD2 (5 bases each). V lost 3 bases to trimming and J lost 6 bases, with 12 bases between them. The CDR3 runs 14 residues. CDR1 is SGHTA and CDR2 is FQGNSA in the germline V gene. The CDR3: CASSLGELGNIQYF. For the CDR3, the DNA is TGTGCCAGCAGCTTGGGGGAATTGGGAAACATTCAGTACTTC.

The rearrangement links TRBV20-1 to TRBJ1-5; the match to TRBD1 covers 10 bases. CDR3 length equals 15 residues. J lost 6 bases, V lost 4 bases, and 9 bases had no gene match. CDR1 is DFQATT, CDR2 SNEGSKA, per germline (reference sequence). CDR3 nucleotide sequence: TGCAGTGCTATAAGAGACAGGGGGCTTAGTCAGCCCCAGCATTTT. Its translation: CSAIRDRGLSQPQHF.

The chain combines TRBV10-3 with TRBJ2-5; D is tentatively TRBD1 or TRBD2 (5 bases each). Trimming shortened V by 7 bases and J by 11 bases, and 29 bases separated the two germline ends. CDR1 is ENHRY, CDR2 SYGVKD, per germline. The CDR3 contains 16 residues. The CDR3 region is CAITSQQGASYNEQYF. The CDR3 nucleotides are TGTGCCATCACTTCTCAGCAGGGAGCCTCCTACAATGAGCAGTACTTC.

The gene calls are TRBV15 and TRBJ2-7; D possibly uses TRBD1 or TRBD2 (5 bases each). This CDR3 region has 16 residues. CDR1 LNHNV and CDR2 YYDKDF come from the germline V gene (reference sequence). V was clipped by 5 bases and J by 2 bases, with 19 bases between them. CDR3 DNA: TGTGCCACCAGCTCCCGGCTGGGGACGGCCACCTACGAGCAGTACTTC. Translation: CATSSRLGTATYEQYF.

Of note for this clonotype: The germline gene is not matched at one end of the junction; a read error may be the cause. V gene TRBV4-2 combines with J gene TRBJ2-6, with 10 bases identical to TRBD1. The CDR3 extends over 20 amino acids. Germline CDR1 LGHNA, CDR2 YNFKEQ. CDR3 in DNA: TGTGCCAGCAGCCAAGTCGGGACAGGGGCCCTGAGCTCTGGGGCCAATGTCCTGACTTTC. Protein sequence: CASSQVGTGALSSGANVLTF.

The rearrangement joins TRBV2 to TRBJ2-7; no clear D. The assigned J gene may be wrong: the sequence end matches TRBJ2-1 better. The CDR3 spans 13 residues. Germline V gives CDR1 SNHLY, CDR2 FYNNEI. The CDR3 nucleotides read TGTGCCAGCAGTGCCGAACAATACAATGAGCAGTTCTTC. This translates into CASSAEQYNEQFF.

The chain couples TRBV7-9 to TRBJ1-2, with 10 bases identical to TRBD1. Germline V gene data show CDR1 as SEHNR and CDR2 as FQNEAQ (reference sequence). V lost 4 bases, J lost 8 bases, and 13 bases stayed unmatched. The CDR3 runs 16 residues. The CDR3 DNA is TGTGCCAGCAGCTCACCACCCCCCGGGACAGGGGACGGCTACACCTTC. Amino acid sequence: CASSSPPPGTGDGYTF.

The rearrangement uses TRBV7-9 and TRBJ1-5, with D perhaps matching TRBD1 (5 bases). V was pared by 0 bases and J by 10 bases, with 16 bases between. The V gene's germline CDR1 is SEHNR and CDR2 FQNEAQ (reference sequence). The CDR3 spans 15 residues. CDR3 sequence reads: CASSLAGFGGEPQHF. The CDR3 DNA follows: TGTGCCAGCAGCTTAGCGGGCTTCGGGGGGGAACCCCAGCATTTT.

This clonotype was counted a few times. CDR3 amino acids: CASSLEGSGETQYF. CDR3 bases: TGCGCCAGCAGCTTGGAGGGGTCTGGAGAGACCCAGTACTTC. This rearrangement joins TRBV5-1 to TRBJ2-5, with a weak D call TRBD1 (5 bases). The CDR3 has 14 residues. V lost 0 bases, J lost 4 bases, and 10 bases lay in between. Germline values: CDR1 SGHRS, CDR2 YFSETQ.

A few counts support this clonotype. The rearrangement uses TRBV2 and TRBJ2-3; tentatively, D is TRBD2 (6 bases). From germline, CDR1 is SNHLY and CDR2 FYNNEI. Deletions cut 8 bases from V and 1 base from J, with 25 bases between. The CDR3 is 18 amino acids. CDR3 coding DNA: TGTGCCAGCTACCACCCGGGGCGGGACTCGTGGGGCACAGATACGCAGTATTTT. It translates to CASYHPGRDSWGTDTQYF.

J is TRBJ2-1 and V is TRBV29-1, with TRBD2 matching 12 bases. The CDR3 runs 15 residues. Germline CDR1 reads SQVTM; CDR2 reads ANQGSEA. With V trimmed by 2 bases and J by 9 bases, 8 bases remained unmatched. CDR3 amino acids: CSVERLAGAGGEQFF. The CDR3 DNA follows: TGCAGCGTTGAACGACTAGCGGGAGCCGGTGGTGAGCAGTTCTTC.

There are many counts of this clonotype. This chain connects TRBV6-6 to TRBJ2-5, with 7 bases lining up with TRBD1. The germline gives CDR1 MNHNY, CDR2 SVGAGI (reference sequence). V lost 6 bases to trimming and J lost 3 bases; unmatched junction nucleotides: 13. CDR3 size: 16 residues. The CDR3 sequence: CASSPNPGQIEETQYF. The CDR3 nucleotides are TGTGCCAGCAGCCCCAATCCGGGACAGATAGAAGAGACCCAGTACTTC.

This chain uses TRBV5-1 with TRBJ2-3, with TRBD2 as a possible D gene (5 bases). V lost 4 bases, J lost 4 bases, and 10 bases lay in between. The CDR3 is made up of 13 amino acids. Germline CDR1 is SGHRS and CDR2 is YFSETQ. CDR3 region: CASSAADPDTQYF. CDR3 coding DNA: TGCGCCAGCAGCGCAGCGGACCCAGATACGCAGTATTTT.

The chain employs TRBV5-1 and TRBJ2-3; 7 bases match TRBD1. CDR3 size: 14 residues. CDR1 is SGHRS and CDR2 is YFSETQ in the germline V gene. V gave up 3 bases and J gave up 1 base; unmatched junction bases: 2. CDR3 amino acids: CASSSGTGTDTQYF. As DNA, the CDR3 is TGCGCCAGCAGCTCCGGGACAGGCACAGATACGCAGTATTTT.

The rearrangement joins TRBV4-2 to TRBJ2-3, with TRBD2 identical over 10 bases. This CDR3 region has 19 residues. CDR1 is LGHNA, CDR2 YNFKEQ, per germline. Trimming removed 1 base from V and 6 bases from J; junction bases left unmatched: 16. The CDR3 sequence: CASSQGSVLAGVVGDTQYF. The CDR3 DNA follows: TGTGCCAGCAGCCAAGGTAGCGTCCTAGCGGGAGTGGTCGGGGATACGCAGTATTTT.

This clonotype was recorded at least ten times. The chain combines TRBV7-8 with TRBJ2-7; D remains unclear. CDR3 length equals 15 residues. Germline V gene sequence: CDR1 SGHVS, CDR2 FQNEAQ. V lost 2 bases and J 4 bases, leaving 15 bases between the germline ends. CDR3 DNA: TGTGCCAGCAGCTTATCGTCCGCGGACGGATACGAGCAGTACTTC. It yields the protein CASSLSSADGYEQYF. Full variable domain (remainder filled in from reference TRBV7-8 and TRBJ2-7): GAGVSQSPRYKVAKRGQDVALRCDPISGHVSLFWYQQALGQGPEFLTYFQNEAQLDKSGLPSDRFFAERPEGSVSTLKIQRTQQEDSAVYLCASSLSSADGYEQYFGPGTRLTVT.

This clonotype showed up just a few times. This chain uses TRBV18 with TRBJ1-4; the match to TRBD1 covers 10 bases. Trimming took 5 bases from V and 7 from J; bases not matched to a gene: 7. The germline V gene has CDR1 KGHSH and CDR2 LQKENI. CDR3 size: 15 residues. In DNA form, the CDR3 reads TGTGCCAGCTCAGACGACAGGGGGCAAGGTGAAAAACTGTTTTTT. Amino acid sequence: CASSDDRGQGEKLFF.

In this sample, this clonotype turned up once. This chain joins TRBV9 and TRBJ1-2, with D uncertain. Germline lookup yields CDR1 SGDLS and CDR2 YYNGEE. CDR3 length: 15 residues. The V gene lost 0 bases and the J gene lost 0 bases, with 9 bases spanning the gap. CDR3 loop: CASSVDGRPNYGYTF. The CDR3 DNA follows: TGTGCCAGCAGCGTAGATGGCAGACCTAACTATGGCTACACCTTC.

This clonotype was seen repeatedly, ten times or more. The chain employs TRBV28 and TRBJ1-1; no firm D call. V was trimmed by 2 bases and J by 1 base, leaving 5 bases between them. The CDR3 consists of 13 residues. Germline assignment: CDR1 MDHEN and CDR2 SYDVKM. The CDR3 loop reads CASSLRENTEAFF. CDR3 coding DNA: TGTGCCAGCAGTTTACGGGAGAACACTGAAGCTTTCTTT.

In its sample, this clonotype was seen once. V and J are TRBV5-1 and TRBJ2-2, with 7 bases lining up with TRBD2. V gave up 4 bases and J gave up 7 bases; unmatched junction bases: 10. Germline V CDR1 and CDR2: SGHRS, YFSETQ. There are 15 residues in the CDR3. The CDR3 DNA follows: TGCGCCAGCAGCCTGCAGAGCGGGAAGGGCGGGGAGCTGTTTTTT. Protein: CASSLQSGKGGELFF.

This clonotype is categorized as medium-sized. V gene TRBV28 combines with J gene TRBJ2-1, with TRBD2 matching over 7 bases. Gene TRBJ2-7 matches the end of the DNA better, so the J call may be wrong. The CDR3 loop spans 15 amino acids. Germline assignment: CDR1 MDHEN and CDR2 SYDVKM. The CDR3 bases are TGTGCCAGCCTTGAACGGGAGGTAGGGTACAATGAGCAGTACTTC. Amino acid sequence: CASLEREVGYNEQYF.

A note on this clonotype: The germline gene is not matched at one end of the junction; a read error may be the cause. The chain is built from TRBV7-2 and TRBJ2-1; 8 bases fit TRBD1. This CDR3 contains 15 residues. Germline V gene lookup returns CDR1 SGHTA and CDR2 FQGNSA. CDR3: CASSPGAGGYHEQFF. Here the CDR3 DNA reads TGTGCCAGCAGCCCCGGGGCAGGGGGCTACCATGAGCAGTTCTTC.

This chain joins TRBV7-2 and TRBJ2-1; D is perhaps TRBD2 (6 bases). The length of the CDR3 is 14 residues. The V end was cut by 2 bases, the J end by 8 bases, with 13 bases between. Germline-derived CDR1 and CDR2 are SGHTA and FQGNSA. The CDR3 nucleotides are TGTGCCAGCAGCTTAATGGGGCGGGGCGATGAGCAGTTCTTC. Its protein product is CASSLMGRGDEQFF.